Below are 8 T cell receptor beta chains sequenced from a single sample in a study of circulating and synovial CD4+ cells in juvenile arthritis. Repertoires were generated with immunoSEQ multiplex PCR, while TCRdb's copy carries only in-frame clones and drops some. Of about 3,800 clones listed, 65% to 90% were seen once; the top ten hold roughly 4.5%. The material sequenced was CD4+ T cells from synovial fluid. The origin of the receptors is a human donor with juvenile idiopathic arthritis.

This chain links TRBV27 with TRBJ1-2; unclear D gene. V was cut by 5 bases and J by 5 bases, with 9 bases left in between. The V gene's germline CDR1 is MNHEY and CDR2 SMNVEV (reference sequence). This CDR3 spans 12 amino acids. CDR3 sequence reads: CASSVGGYGYTF. The CDR3 DNA follows: TGTGCCAGCAGTGTCGGAGGTTATGGCTACACCTTC.

The V and J genes are TRBV6-6 and TRBJ1-3; 9 nucleotides line up with TRBD1. CDR3 size: 15 residues. Germline values: CDR1 MNHNY, CDR2 SVGAGI (reference sequence). V was pared by 5 bases and J by 2 bases, with 4 bases of the junction left unmatched. The CDR3 loop reads CASSLTGGTGNTIYF. CDR3 nucleotides: TGTGCCAGCAGTCTTACAGGGGGCACTGGAAACACCATATATTTT.

The rearrangement joins TRBV11-1 to TRBJ2-7; D possibly corresponds to TRBD1 (5 bases). Trimming removed 5 bases from V and 1 base from J, with 18 bases in between. CDR3 length: 16 amino acids. Germline V gene sequence: CDR1 SGHAT, CDR2 FQDESV (reference sequence). This CDR3 is CASSPRESRVSYEQYF. CDR3 coding DNA: TGTGCCAGCAGCCCACGAGAAAGCAGGGTTTCCTACGAGCAGTACTTC.

The chain is built from TRBV28 and TRBJ1-2, with 7 bases lining up with TRBD1. CDR3 size: 17 residues. The germline V gene encodes CDR1 MDHEN and CDR2 SYDVKM. Unmatched junction bases numbered 17, after V lost 6 bases and J lost 4 bases. The CDR3 protein is CASRKSGTEGNFYGYTF. For the CDR3, the DNA is TGTGCCAGCAGGAAATCCGGGACAGAGGGCAATTTCTATGGCTACACCTTC.

The V gene is TRBV7-9, the J gene TRBJ1-1; no clear D. Trimming removed 3 bases at V and 1 base at J, with 6 bases between. The CDR3 is 13 residues long. Germline V gene lookup returns CDR1 SEHNR and CDR2 FQNEAQ (reference sequence). The CDR3 DNA follows: TGTGCCAGCAGCTTGGTGGCGAACACTGAAGCTTTCTTT. It translates to CASSLVANTEAFF. Based on the CDR3 plus reference TRBV7-9 and TRBJ1-1, the full variable domain is DTGVSQNPRHKITKRGQNVTFRCDPISEHNRLYWYRQTLGQGPEFLTYFQNEAQLEKSRLLSDRFSAERPKGSFSTLEIQRTEQGDSAMYLCASSLVANTEAFFGQGTRLTVV.

As DNA, the CDR3 is TGCGCCAGCACCGACGGACAGGGGGCTGGCGAGCAGTACTTC. This encodes CASTDGQGAGEQYF. The chain is built from TRBV10-1 and TRBJ2-7; 11 bases are shared with TRBD1. CDR1 is WNHNN and CDR2 is SYGVQD in the germline V gene (reference sequence). This CDR3 has 14 amino acids. J lost 6 bases, V lost 7 bases, and 8 bases had no gene match.

The V gene is TRBV11-2, the J gene TRBJ2-3, with 7 bases matching TRBD2. The CDR3 has 15 residues. Germline V gene data show CDR1 as SGHAT and CDR2 as FQNNGV. V dropped 4 bases and J dropped 2; count of bases not matched to a gene: 6. The CDR3 region is CASSWRDYLTDTQYF. Here the CDR3 DNA reads TGTGCCAGCAGCTGGCGGGACTATCTCACAGATACGCAGTATTTT.

The chain uses TRBV11-2 and TRBJ2-7; 7 bases are a match to TRBD2. CDR1 and CDR2 (germline): SGHAT, FQNNGV. The CDR3 loop spans 14 amino acids. Trimming at V came to 1 base and at J to 2 bases, leaving 2 bases not matched to a gene. This chain's CDR3 is CASSLAGGTYEQYF. The CDR3 DNA is TGTGCCAGCAGCTTAGCGGGGGGTACCTACGAGCAGTACTTC. Variable domain in full (rest from reference TRBV11-2 and TRBJ2-7): EAGVAQSPRYKIIEKRQSVAFWCNPISGHATLYWYQQILGQGPKLLIQFQNNGVVDDSQLPKDRFSAERLKGVDSTLKIQPAKLEDSAVYLCASSLAGGTYEQYFGPGTRLTVT.